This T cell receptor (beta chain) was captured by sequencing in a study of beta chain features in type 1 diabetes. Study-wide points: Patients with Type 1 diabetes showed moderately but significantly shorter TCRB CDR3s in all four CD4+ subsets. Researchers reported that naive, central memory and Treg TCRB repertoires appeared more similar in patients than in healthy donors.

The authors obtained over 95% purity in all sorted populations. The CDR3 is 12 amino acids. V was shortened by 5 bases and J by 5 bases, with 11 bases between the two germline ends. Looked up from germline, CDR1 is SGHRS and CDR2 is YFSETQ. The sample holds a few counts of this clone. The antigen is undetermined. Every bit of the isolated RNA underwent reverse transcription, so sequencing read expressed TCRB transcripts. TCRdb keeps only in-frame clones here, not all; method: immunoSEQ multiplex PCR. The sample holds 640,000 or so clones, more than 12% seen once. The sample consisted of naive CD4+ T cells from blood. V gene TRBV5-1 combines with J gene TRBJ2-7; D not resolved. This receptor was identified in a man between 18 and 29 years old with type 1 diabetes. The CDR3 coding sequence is TGCGCCAGCAGTCCCAGACACCACGAGCAGTACTTC. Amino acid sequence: CASSPRHHEQYF.